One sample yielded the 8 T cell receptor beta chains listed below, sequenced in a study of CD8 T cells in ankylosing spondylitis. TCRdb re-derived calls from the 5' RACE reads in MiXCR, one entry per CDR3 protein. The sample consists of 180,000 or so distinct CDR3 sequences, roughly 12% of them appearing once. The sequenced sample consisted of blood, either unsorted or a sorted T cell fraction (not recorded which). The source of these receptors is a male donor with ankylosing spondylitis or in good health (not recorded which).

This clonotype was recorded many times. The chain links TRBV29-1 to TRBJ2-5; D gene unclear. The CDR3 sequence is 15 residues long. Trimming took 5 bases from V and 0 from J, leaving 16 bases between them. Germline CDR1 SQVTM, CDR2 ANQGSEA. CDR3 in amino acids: CSVKRALTYQETQYF. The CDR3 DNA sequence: TGCAGCGTTAAGAGAGCGCTGACCTACCAAGAGACCCAGTACTTC. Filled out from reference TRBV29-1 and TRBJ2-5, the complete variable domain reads SAVISQKPSRDICQRGTSLTIQCQVDSQVTMMFWYRQQPGQSLTLIATANQGSEATYESGFVIDKFPISRPNLTFSTLTVSNMSPEDSSIYLCSVKRALTYQETQYFGPGTRLLVL.

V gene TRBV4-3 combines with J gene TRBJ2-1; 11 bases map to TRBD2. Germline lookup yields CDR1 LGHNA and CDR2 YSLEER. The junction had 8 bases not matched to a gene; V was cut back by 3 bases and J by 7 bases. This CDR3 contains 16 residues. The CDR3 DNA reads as TGCGCCAGCAGCCATGGTACCGGGACTAGCGGAAATGAGCAGTTCTTC. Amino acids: CASSHGTGTSGNEQFF.

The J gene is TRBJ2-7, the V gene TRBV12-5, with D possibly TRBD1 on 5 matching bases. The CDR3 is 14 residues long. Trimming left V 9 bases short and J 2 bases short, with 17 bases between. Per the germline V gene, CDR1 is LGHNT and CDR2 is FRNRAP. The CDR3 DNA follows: TGTGCTAGCGGCCAGATGGACATGACCTACGAGCAGTACTTC. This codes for CASGQMDMTYEQYF.

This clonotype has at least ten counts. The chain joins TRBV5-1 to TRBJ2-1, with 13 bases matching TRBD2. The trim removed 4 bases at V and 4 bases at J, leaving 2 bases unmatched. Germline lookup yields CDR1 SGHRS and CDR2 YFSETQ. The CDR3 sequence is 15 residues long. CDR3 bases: TGCGCCAGCAGCCCGACTAGCGGGAGGTACAATGAGCAGTTCTTC. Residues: CASSPTSGRYNEQFF.

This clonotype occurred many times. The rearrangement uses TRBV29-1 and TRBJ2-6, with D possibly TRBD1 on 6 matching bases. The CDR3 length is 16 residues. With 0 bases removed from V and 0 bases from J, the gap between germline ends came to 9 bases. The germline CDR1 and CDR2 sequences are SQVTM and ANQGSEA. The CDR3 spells CSVEDPTGSGANVLTF. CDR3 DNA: TGCAGCGTTGAAGACCCGACAGGCTCTGGGGCCAACGTCCTGACTTTC. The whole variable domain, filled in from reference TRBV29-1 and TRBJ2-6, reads SAVISQKPSRDICQRGTSLTIQCQVDSQVTMMFWYRQQPGQSLTLIATANQGSEATYESGFVIDKFPISRPNLTFSTLTVSNMSPEDSSIYLCSVEDPTGSGANVLTFGAGSRLTVL.

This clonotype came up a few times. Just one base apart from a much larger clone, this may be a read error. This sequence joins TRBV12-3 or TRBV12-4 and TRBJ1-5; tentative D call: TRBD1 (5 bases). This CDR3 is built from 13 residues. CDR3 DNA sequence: TGTACCAGTATCGGGGCTTGGGATCAGCCCCAGCATTTT. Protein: CTSIGAWDQPQHF.

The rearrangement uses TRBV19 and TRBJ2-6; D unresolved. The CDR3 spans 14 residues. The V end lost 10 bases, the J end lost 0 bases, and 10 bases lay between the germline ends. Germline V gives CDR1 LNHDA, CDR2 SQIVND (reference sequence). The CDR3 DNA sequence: TGTGCCACGGATAACGCCTCTGGGGCCAACGTCCTGACTTTC. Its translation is CATDNASGANVLTF.

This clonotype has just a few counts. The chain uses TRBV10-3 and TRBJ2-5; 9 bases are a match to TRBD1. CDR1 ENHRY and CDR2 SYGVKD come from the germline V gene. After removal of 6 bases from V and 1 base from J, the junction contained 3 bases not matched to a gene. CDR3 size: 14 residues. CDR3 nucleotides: TGTGCCATCAGGCAGGGACAGGGCCAAGAGACCCAGTACTTC. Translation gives CAIRQGQGQETQYF.